The table lists the clone carrying this T cell receptor (beta chain) with many counts. The TCR beta CDR3 regions underwent amplification using RNA transcripts as the source. HTBI primers were used for first-round RT-PCR of the TCR CDR3. TCRdb reprocessed the multiplex PCR reads via MiXCR and lists one record per CDR3 protein. The sample lists fewer than 500,000 distinct CDR3 sequences, around an eighth occurring once. The record originates from a study of T cells in Graves' hyperthyroidism and ophthalmopathy. The length of the CDR3 is 13 residues. With 8 bases removed from V and 1 base from J, the gap between germline ends came to 11 bases. From germline, CDR1 is KGHSH and CDR2 LQKENI. The sample of blood was obtained at first hyperthyroidism diagnosis (before any ophthalmopathy symptoms).

This clonotype was obtained from a man aged 25-40 years with Graves' hyperthyroidism that later progressed to Graves' ophthalmopathy. The sequenced sample was blood. J is TRBJ1-1 and V is TRBV18; maybe TRBD1 (6 bases). CDR3 nucleotides: TGTGCCAGCAGCTCGGACAGGAACACTGAAGCTTTCTTT. Its protein is CASSSDRNTEAFF.